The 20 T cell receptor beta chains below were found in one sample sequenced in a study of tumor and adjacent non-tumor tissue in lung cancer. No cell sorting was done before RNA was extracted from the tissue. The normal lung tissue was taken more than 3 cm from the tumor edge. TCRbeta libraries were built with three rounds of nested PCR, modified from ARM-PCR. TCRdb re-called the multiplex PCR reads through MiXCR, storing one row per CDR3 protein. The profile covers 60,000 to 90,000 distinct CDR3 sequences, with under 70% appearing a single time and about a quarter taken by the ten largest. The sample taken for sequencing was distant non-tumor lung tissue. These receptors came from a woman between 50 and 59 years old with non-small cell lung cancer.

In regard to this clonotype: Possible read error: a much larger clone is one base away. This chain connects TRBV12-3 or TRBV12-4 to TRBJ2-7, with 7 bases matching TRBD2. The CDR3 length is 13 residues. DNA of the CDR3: TGTGCCTGCAGGTCGACTAGCTCCCACGAGCAGTACTTC. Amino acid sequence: CACRSTSSHEQYF.

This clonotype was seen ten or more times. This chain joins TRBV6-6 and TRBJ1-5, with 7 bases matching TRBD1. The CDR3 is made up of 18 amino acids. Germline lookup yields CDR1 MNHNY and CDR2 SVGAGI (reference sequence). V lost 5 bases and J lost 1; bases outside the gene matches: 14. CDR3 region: CASSPRDSAQGSNQPQHF. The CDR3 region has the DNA TGTGCCAGCAGTCCCCGGGACAGCGCCCAGGGGAGCAATCAGCCCCAGCATTTT.

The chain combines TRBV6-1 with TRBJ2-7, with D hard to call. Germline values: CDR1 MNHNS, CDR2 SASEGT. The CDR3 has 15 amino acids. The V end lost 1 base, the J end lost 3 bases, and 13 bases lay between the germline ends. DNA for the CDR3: TGTGCCAGCAGTGAAGAGTTAGCCCCTCACTACGAGCAGTACTTC. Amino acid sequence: CASSEELAPHYEQYF.

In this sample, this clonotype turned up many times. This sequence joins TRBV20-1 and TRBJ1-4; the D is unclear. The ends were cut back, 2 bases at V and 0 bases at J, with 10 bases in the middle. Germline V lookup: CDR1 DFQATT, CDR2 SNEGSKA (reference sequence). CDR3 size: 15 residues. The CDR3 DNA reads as TGCAGTGCTAGACGATCGGCAGCAACTAATGAAAAACTGTTTTTT. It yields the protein CSARRSAATNEKLFF.

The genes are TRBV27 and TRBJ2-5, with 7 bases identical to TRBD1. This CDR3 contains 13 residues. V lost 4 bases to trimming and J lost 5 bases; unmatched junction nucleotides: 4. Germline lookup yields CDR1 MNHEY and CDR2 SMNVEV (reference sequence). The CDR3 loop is CASSWDSGETQYF. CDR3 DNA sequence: TGTGCCAGCAGTTGGGACAGTGGGGAGACCCAGTACTTC.

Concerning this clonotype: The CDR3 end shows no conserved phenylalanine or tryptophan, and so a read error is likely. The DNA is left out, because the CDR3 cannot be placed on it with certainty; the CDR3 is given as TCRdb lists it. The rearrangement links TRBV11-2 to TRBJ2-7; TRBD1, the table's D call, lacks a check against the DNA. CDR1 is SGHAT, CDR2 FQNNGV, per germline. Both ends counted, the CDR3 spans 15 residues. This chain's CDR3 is CASSSGTGRTYELYL.

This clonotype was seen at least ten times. The CDR3 region is CASGRAATNEKLFF. The CDR3 DNA is TGTGCCAGCGGCCGGGCTGCAACTAATGAAAAACTGTTTTTT. The chain has TRBV4-2 and TRBJ1-4; D gene uncertain. Germline CDR1 is LGHNA and CDR2 is YNFKEQ. The CDR3 extends over 14 amino acids. Trimming shortened V by 8 bases and J by 0 bases, and 10 bases separated the two germline ends.

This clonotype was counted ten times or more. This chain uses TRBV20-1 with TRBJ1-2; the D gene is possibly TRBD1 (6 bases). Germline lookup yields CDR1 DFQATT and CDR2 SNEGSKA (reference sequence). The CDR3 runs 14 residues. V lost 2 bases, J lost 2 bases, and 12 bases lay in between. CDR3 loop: CSARRGGQNYGYTF. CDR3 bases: TGCAGTGCTAGAAGGGGGGGACAAAACTATGGCTACACCTTC.

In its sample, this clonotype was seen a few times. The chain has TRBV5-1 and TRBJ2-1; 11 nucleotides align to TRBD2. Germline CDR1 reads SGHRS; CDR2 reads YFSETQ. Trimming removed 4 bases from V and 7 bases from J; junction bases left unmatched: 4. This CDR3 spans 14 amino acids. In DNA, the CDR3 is TGCGCCAGCAGCGGCGGGACTAGCGGAAATGAGCAGTTCTTC. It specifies CASSGGTSGNEQFF.

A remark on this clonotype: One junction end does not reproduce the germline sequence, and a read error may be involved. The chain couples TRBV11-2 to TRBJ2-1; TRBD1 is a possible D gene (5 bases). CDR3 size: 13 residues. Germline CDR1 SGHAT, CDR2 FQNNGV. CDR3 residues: CASRLESGAGHFF. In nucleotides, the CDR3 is TGTGCCAGCAGATTAGAGTCTGGCGCAGGGCACTTCTTC.

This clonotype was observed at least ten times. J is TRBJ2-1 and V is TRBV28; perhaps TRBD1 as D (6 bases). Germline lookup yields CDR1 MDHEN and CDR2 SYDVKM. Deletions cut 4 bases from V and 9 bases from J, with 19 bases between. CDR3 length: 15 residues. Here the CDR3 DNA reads TGTGCCAGCAGTTCCCACAGGGTATGGCTCGGTGAGCAGTTCTTC. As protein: CASSSHRVWLGEQFF.

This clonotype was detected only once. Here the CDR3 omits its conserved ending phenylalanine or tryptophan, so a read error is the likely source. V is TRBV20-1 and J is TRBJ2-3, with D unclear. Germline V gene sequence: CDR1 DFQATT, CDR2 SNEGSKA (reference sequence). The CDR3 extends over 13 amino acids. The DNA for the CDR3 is TGCAGGGCCGGCCCACCGAACACAGATAAGCAGTATTCT. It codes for CRAGPPNTDKQYS.

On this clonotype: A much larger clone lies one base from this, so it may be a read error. The CDR3 DNA reads as TGCAGCGTTGTGGGGTGGGGCTTCCCCAATAAGCAGTTCTTC. This gives the protein CSVVGWGFPNKQFF. The rearrangement uses TRBV29-1 and TRBJ2-1; D is perhaps TRBD1 (5 bases). The CDR3 runs 14 residues. Germline V CDR1 and CDR2: SQVTM, ANQGSEA.

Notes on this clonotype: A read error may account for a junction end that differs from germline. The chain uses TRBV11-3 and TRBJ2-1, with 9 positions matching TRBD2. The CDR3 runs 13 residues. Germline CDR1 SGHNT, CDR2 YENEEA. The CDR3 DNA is TGTGCCGGCAGCTTAGCGGGGGTCAATGAGCAGTTCTTC. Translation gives CAGSLAGVNEQFF.

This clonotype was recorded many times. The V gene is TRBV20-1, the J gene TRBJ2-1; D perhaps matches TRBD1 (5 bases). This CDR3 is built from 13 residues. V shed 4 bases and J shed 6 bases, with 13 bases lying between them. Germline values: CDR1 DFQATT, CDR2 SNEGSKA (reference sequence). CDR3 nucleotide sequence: TGCAGTGCTACGGACACGGTAGCCAATGAGCAGTTCTTC. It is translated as CSATDTVANEQFF.

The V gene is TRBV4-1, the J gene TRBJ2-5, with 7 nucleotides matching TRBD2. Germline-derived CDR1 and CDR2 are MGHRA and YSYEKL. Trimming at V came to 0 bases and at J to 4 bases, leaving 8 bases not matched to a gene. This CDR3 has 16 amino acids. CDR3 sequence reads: CASSQDSALATETQYF. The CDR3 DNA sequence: TGCGCCAGCAGCCAAGATTCGGCACTAGCGACAGAGACCCAGTACTTC.

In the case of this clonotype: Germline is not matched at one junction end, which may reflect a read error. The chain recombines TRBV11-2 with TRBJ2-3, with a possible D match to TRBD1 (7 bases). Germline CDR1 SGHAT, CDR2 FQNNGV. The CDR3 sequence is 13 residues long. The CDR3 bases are TGTCCCAGCAACGGAGGGGGCGCAAATACGCAGCATTTC. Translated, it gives CPSNGGGANTQHF.

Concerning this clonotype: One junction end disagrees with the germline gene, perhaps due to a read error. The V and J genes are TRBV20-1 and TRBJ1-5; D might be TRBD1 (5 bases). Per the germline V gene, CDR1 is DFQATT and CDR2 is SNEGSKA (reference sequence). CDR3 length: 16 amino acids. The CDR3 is CSALLFGHGQNQPQHF. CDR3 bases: TGCAGTGCTCTCTTGTTTGGACATGGCCAAAATCAGCCTCAGCATTTT.

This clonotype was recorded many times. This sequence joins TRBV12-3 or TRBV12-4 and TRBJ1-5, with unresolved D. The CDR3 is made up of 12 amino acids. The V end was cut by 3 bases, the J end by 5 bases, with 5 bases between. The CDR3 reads CASSFGDQPQHF. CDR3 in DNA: TGTGCCAGCAGTTTCGGGGATCAGCCCCAGCATTTT.

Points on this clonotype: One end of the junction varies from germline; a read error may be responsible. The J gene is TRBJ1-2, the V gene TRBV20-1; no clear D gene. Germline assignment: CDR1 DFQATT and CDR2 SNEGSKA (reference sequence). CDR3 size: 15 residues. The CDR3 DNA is TGCAGTGCTAGTGGAGTCACGCTAACTAACTATGTCTACACCTTC. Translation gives CSASGVTLTNYVYTF.